The sequence of this TCR beta chain was determined in a study of T cells in pancreatic ductal adenocarcinoma. Profiled with immunoSEQ multiplex PCR; TCRdb holds only in-frame clones, not every one. The profile covers about 4,900 clones, with over 75% appearing a single time and about 5.6% taken by the ten largest. In its sample, this clone was seen a few times. Its antigen is undetermined. V lost 2 bases and J lost 7, with 12 bases in between. Germline V gives CDR1 LGHNA, CDR2 YNFKEQ. The CDR3 has 14 residues. The study, taken as a whole, reports: The resected pancreatic cancer cohort was biased toward the minority with early-stage disease. Compared with tumor, blood showed more total productive templates and around 8.4-fold more clonotypes. Tumor-versus-blood clonality comparisons may be biased toward lower tumor diversity. Tumor and blood clonality did not differ significantly, about 0.1 versus 0.065.

The selected patients with pancreatic ductal adenocarcinoma had surgery but no neoadjuvant therapy. The TCR originated in a human donor with pancreatic ductal adenocarcinoma. This sequence joins TRBV4-2 and TRBJ2-1, with TRBD2 as a possible D gene (5 bases). Sample: pancreatic tumor tissue. The CDR3 is CASSQFQLGNEQFF. The CDR3 coding sequence is TGTGCCAGCAGCCAATTCCAACTAGGGAATGAGCAGTTCTTC.